Below are 29 T cell receptor beta chains sequenced from a single sample in a study of shared T cell receptors in the human thymus (dated by TCRdb to about 2021). The method behind the library was the immunoSEQ multiplex PCR assay. As stored in TCRdb, this immuneACCESS dataset retains in-frame rearrangements with V and J assigned. A fraction of the clones does not appear; measured against another copy, unresolved V genes explain less than half of the discrepancy, and the remainder lacks a known reason. This sample is represented by about 730,000 clones; approximately 85% of them were singletons. Clones ranked in the top ten supply over 0.008% of the sample. These same data were also listed under a study on human thymus T cells.

Material: thymocytes. The source is a girl under three years old with a congenital heart defect. Donor details come from another sample of the same person, matched by shared clones.

This clone was observed once. The chain links TRBV5-4 to TRBJ2-3, with D tentatively TRBD1 (5 bases). In germline, CDR1 is SGHNT, CDR2 YYREEE (reference sequence). V was shortened by 2 bases and J by 6 bases, with 10 bases between the two germline ends. The CDR3 sequence is 13 residues long. The CDR3, as DNA: TGTGCCAGCAGCTTTGAACAGGACGATACGCAGTATTTT. This codes for CASSFEQDDTQYF.

This chain connects TRBV6-1 to TRBJ2-7, with 12 bases identical to TRBD2. After removal of 3 bases from V and 3 bases from J, the junction contained 12 bases not matched to a gene. Germline values: CDR1 MNHNS, CDR2 SASEGT. This CDR3 has 18 residues. As DNA, the CDR3 is TGTGCCAGCAGTGATTATATCGAGACTAGCGGGGGAAGCTACGAGCAGTACTTC. Its protein product is CASSDYIETSGGSYEQYF.

The rearrangement uses TRBV6-1 and TRBJ2-7; D perhaps matches TRBD1 (5 bases). Germline CDR1 reads MNHNS; CDR2 reads SASEGT. V lost 3 bases and J 3 bases, leaving 9 bases between the germline ends. The CDR3 is 13 amino acids. The DNA for the CDR3 is TGTGCCAGCAGTGAGCCTACAGGCTACGAGCAGTACTTC. This translates into CASSEPTGYEQYF.

The rearrangement joins TRBV29-1 to TRBJ2-5; the D is unclear. Trimming removed 7 bases at V and 1 base at J, with 16 bases between. This CDR3 is built from 14 residues. The V gene's germline CDR1 is SQVTM and CDR2 ANQGSEA. CDR3 in DNA: TGCAGCGCCGAACCGACTGCATTCCAAGAGACCCAGTACTTC. Encoded protein: CSAEPTAFQETQYF.

V gene TRBV5-8 combines with J gene TRBJ2-3, with 7 bases that match TRBD1. CDR1 SGHTS and CDR2 YDEGEE come from the germline V gene. CDR3 length equals 17 residues. With 3 bases clipped from V and 1 base from J, the junction kept 11 bases outside the gene matches. CDR3 sequence: CASSYYNTGVRTDTQYF. The CDR3 DNA follows: TGTGCCAGCAGCTATTATAATACAGGGGTGCGCACAGATACGCAGTATTTT.

The V call is TRBV18, the J call TRBJ2-1, with no clear D. V shed 3 bases and J shed 0 bases, with 9 bases lying between them. Germline-derived CDR1 and CDR2 are KGHSH and LQKENI. CDR3 length: 15 amino acids. The CDR3 DNA follows: TGTGCCAGCTCACCGCAACGCAGCTCCTACAATGAGCAGTTCTTC. This sequence encodes CASSPQRSSYNEQFF.

The chain recombines TRBV5-4 with TRBJ1-4; D possibly corresponds to TRBD1 (6 bases). This CDR3 comprises 14 residues. Germline CDR1 is SGHNT and CDR2 is YYREEE (reference sequence). Trimming took 4 bases from V and 8 from J, leaving 15 bases between them. The CDR3 bases are TGTGCCAGCAGCCGCGACAGGTTAGGCGAAAAACTGTTTTTT. Its protein is CASSRDRLGEKLFF.

The V gene is TRBV9, the J gene TRBJ1-2; TRBD1 might be the D (5 bases). Germline-derived CDR1 and CDR2 are SGDLS and YYNGEE. V was clipped by 4 bases and J by 4 bases, with 17 bases between them. The length of the CDR3 is 15 residues. In DNA form, the CDR3 reads TGTGCCAGCAGCTATTTCCTCGGGGGGTTCTATGGCTACACCTTC. This gives the protein CASSYFLGGFYGYTF.

The chain links TRBV14 to TRBJ2-7; possibly TRBD1 for D (6 bases). The germline CDR1 and CDR2 sequences are SGHDN and FVKESK. This CDR3 has 13 residues. V lost 2 bases to trimming and J lost 5 bases, with 10 bases between them. CDR3 nucleotide sequence: TGTGCCAGCAGCCAACACAGGGCAAACGAGCAGTACTTC. It encodes CASSQHRANEQYF.

This clone was found once. This sequence joins TRBV9 and TRBJ2-5; D is possibly TRBD2 (5 bases). CDR3 size: 15 residues. V shed 3 bases and J shed 4 bases, with 16 bases lying between them. Germline V CDR1 and CDR2: SGDLS, YYNGEE. In DNA, the CDR3 is TGTGCCAGCAGCGATGGAGAGGGTATCAGAGAGACCCAGTACTTC. Amino acid sequence: CASSDGEGIRETQYF.

The J gene is TRBJ1-3, the V gene TRBV27; TRBD1 matches 7 bases. The V gene's germline CDR1 is MNHEY and CDR2 SMNVEV (reference sequence). J gave up 2 bases and V 6 bases, and 10 bases lay outside the gene matches. This CDR3 region has 16 residues. This CDR3 reads CASRQSGQFPGNTIYF. CDR3 coding DNA: TGTGCCAGCAGACAGTCGGGACAGTTTCCTGGAAACACCATATATTTT.

The chain joins TRBV5-5 to TRBJ1-1; D remains ambiguous. The CDR3 is made up of 15 amino acids. Germline loops: CDR1 SGHKS, CDR2 YYEKEE (reference sequence). V gave up 3 bases and J gave up 8 bases, with 20 bases separating them. The CDR3 coding sequence is TGTGCCAGCAGCTGCTGTTGTGGACTTATGGTAGAAGCTTTCTTT. Protein product: CASSCCCGLMVEAFF. The full variable domain, in which reference TRBV5-5 and TRBJ1-1 provide the parts outside the CDR3, is DAGVTQSPTHLIKTRGQQVTLRCSPISGHKSVSWYQQVLGQGPQFIFQYYEKEERGRGNFPDRFSARQFPNYSSELNVNALLLGDSALYLCASSCCCGLMVEAFFGQGTRLTVV.

The chain recombines TRBV12-5 with TRBJ1-2, with 7 bases that match TRBD1. The V segment lost 5 bases and the J segment 6 bases; nucleotides outside the gene matches: 15. This CDR3 is 16 amino acids long. Germline V lookup: CDR1 LGHNT, CDR2 FRNRAP. CDR3 sequence: CASGPKGDSLMNGYTF. Here the CDR3 DNA reads TGTGCTAGTGGTCCGAAGGGGGACAGCCTTATGAATGGCTACACCTTC.

CDR3 loop: CASSELGARDYGYTF. The CDR3 DNA reads as TGTGCCAGCAGTGAATTGGGGGCGAGGGACTATGGCTACACCTTC. The chain carries TRBV6-1 and TRBJ1-2; the D gene is possibly TRBD1 (6 bases). There are 15 residues in the CDR3. With 2 bases removed from V and 3 bases from J, the gap between germline ends came to 13 bases. Germline loops: CDR1 MNHNS, CDR2 SASEGT.

This clone was observed a single time. The chain employs TRBV28 and TRBJ1-1; 9 positions match TRBD1. Germline CDR1 reads MDHEN; CDR2 reads SYDVKM. The trim removed 4 bases at V and 1 base at J, leaving 10 bases unmatched. The length of the CDR3 is 17 residues. The CDR3: CASSSTNRGPENTEAFF. In DNA, the CDR3 is TGTGCCAGCAGTTCAACTAACAGGGGGCCCGAGAACACTGAAGCTTTCTTT.

The chain is built from TRBV7-2 and TRBJ1-5; D perhaps matches TRBD1 (6 bases). The CDR3 is made up of 15 amino acids. The germline V gene encodes CDR1 SGHTA and CDR2 FQGNSA. V was cut by 5 bases and J by 2 bases, with 13 bases left in between. CDR3 loop: CASSPGAEGNQPQHF. The DNA of the CDR3 is TGTGCCAGCAGCCCAGGGGCGGAGGGCAATCAGCCCCAGCATTTT.

The chain employs TRBV19 and TRBJ1-1; TRBD1 might be the D (5 bases). The CDR3 loop spans 14 amino acids. In germline, CDR1 is LNHDA, CDR2 SQIVND (reference sequence). Trimming cost V 6 bases and J 6 bases, with 17 bases left between them. The CDR3 protein is CASRDTGSFPEAFF. The CDR3 nucleotides are TGTGCCAGTAGGGACACGGGTTCCTTCCCTGAAGCTTTCTTT.

The chain uses TRBV9 and TRBJ2-6; tentative D call: TRBD2 (6 bases). The CDR3 length is 18 residues. With 4 bases removed from V and 1 base from J, the gap between germline ends came to 18 bases. Germline V lookup: CDR1 SGDLS, CDR2 YYNGEE. DNA of the CDR3: TGTGCCAGCAGCCCCAGGAGGGGTTGGGAATCTGGGGCCAACGTCCTGACTTTC. Amino acid sequence: CASSPRRGWESGANVLTF.

The chain has TRBV7-2 and TRBJ1-3, with a tentative D call TRBD1 (6 bases). V dropped 7 bases and J dropped 7 bases, with 14 bases sitting between them. Germline assignment: CDR1 SGHTA and CDR2 FQGNSA. This CDR3 is 13 amino acids long. This CDR3 is CASNKQGSNTIYF. CDR3 nucleotide sequence: TGTGCCAGCAATAAACAGGGATCGAACACCATATATTTT.

CDR3 loop: CASSLYPRDRNDLSPYNEQFF. The CDR3 DNA sequence: TGCGCCAGCAGTCTTTATCCCCGGGACAGGAACGACCTGTCCCCCTACAATGAGCAGTTCTTC. V is TRBV23-1 and J is TRBJ2-1; 8 bases align to TRBD1. TRBV23-1 has ORF status, its function being uncertain. CDR3 length: 21 residues. With 4 bases clipped from V and 2 bases from J, the junction kept 22 bases outside the gene matches.

The table lists this clone with a few counts. The chain combines TRBV6-5 with TRBJ1-2; unclear D gene. V lost 0 bases and J 2 bases, leaving 10 bases between the germline ends. The germline V gene has CDR1 MNHEY and CDR2 SVGAGI. The CDR3 contains 15 residues. Here the CDR3 reads CASSYSATGNYGYTF. Written as DNA, the CDR3 is TGTGCCAGCAGTTACTCAGCGACGGGAAACTATGGCTACACCTTC.

The chain carries TRBV11-2 and TRBJ1-3, with D possibly being TRBD1 (5 bases). The V end lost 6 bases, the J end lost 1 base, and 16 bases lay between the germline ends. There are 16 residues in the CDR3. Germline V lookup: CDR1 SGHAT, CDR2 FQNNGV. CDR3 protein: CASRIKGGTSGNTIYF. CDR3 bases: TGTGCCAGCAGAATTAAGGGCGGGACTTCTGGAAACACCATATATTTT.

This clone was detected only a few times. The rearrangement links TRBV19 to TRBJ1-3; TRBD1 aligns across 9 bases. This CDR3 contains 17 residues. Germline values: CDR1 LNHDA, CDR2 SQIVND (reference sequence). V was clipped by 6 bases and J by 4 bases; unmatched bases: 13. The CDR3 spells CASSLAGQGTGGNTIYF. The CDR3 bases are TGTGCCAGTAGCCTCGCCGGACAGGGGACAGGAGGAAACACCATATATTTT.

The chain links TRBV14 to TRBJ1-2; the match to TRBD1 covers 7 bases. The CDR3 has 18 residues. CDR1 is SGHDN, CDR2 FVKESK, per germline. Trimming removed 0 bases from V and 4 bases from J; junction bases left unmatched: 14. DNA of the CDR3: TGTGCCAGCAGCCAAGAAAAGGCACGGGACAGCTACAGCTATGGCTACACCTTC. Encoded protein: CASSQEKARDSYSYGYTF. Using reference TRBV14 and TRBJ1-2 for the parts outside the CDR3, the full variable domain is EAGVTQFPSHSVIEKGQTVTLRCDPISGHDNLYWYRRVMGKEIKFLLHFVKESKQDESGMPNNRFLAERTGGTYSTLKVQPAELEDSGVYFCASSQEKARDSYSYGYTFGSGTRLTVV.

The genes are TRBV11-2 and TRBJ2-7; 11 bases align to TRBD2. CDR1 and CDR2 from the germline V gene are SGHAT and FQNNGV. CDR3 length equals 15 residues. J lost 7 bases, V lost 2 bases, and 7 bases had no gene match. The CDR3 loop is CASSLPPTSGGEQYF. The CDR3 region has the DNA TGTGCCAGCAGCTTACCGCCCACTAGCGGGGGAGAGCAGTACTTC.

V usage is TRBV19 and J usage is TRBJ2-7; 10 nucleotides align to TRBD1. This CDR3 contains 16 residues. The germline V gene has CDR1 LNHDA and CDR2 SQIVND (reference sequence). V gave up 5 bases and J gave up 1 base; unmatched junction bases: 8. The CDR3 region is CASSLSGQGESYEQYF. The CDR3 region has the DNA TGTGCCAGTAGTCTTTCCGGACAGGGGGAATCCTACGAGCAGTACTTC.

This chain links TRBV28 with TRBJ1-2; tentative D call: TRBD1 (6 bases). V shed 6 bases and J shed 3 bases, with 17 bases lying between them. CDR3 size: 15 residues. The V gene's germline CDR1 is MDHEN and CDR2 SYDVKM. The CDR3 region is CASSTIRTEHYGYTF. In DNA form, the CDR3 reads TGTGCCAGCAGCACCATCCGGACAGAACACTATGGCTACACCTTC.

The rearrangement uses TRBV4-1 and TRBJ1-2; D gene uncertain. The CDR3 contains 13 residues. The V end lost 3 bases, the J end lost 4 bases, and 9 bases lay between the germline ends. In germline, CDR1 is MGHRA, CDR2 YSYEKL. Written as DNA, the CDR3 is TGCGCCAGCAGCCAGAGCATAAGCTATGGCTACACCTTC. This sequence encodes CASSQSISYGYTF.

This clone came up a few times. The chain uses TRBV29-1 and TRBJ2-4; TRBD1 agrees at 7 bases. The CDR3 contains 15 residues. Per germline, CDR1 SQVTM and CDR2 ANQGSEA. With V trimmed by 0 bases and J by 1 base, 3 bases remained unmatched. Written as DNA, the CDR3 is TGCAGCGTTGAAGAGGCCAGGGGGGCCAAAAACATTCAGTACTTC. This encodes CSVEEARGAKNIQYF.